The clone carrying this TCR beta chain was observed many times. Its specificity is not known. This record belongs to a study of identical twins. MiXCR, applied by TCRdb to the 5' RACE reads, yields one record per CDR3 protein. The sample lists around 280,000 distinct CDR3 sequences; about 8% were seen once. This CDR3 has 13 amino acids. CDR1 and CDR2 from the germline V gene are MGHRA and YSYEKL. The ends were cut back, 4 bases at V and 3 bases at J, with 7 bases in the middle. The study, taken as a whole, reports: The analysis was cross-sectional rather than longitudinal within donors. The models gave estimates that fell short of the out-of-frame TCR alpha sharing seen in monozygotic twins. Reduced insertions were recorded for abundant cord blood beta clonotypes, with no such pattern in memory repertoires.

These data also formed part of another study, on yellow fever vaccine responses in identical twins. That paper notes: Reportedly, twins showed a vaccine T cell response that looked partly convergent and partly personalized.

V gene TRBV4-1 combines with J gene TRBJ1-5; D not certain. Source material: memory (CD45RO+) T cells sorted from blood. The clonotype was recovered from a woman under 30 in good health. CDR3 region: CASSLRFNQPQHF. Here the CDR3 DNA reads TGCGCCAGCAGCCTCAGATTCAATCAGCCCCAGCATTTT.